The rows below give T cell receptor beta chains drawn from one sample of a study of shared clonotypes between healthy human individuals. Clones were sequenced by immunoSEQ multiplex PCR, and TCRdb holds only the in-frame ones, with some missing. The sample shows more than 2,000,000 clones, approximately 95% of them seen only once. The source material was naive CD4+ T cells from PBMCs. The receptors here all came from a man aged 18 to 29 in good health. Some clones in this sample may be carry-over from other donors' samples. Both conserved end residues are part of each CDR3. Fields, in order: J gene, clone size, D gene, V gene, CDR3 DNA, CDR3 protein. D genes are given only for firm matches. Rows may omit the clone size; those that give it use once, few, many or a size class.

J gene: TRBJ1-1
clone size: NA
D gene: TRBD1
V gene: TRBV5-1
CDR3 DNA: TGCGCCAGCAGCTTGGAGGGACAGGGGATCTCTGAAGCTTTCTTT
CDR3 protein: CASSLEGQGISEAFF

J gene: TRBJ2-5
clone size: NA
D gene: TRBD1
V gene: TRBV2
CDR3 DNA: TGTGCCAGCAGGGACCTGGACAGGGGGTGGGAGACCCAGTACTTC
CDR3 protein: CASRDLDRGWETQYF

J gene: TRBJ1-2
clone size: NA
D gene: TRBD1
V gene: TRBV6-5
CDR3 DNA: TGTGCCAGCAGTTACTCCCCCGGGGACAGGGGTGGCTACACCTTC
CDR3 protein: CASSYSPGDRGGYTF

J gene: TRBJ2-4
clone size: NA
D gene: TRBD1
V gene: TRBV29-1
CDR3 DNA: TGCAGCGTTGGGCCCCTGGGTATCGGGACAGGGGAGAAAAACATTCAGTACTTC
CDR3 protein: CSVGPLGIGTGEKNIQYF

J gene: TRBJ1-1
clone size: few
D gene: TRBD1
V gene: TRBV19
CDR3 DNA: TGTGCCAGTAGGGGACAGGGATTGAACACTGAAGCTTTCTTT
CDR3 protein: CASRGQGLNTEAFF

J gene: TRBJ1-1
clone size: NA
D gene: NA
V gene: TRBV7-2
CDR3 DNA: TGTGCCAGCAGCTTAGCGAGAGACAGCCTTGAAGCTTTCTTT
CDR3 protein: CASSLARDSLEAFF

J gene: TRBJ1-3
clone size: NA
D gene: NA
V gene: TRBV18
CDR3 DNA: TGTGCCAGCTCACCAAAGGGGAGCACTGGAAACACCATATATTTT
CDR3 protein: CASSPKGSTGNTIYF

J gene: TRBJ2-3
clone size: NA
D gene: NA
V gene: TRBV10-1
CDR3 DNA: TGCGCCAGCAGTGAGGGGTGGAAGCGAGGCACAGATACGCAGTATTTT
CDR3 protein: CASSEGWKRGTDTQYF

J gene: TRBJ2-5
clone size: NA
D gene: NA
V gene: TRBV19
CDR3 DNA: TGTGCCAGTAGTATATATGGATTCCAAGAGACCCAGTACTTC
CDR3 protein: CASSIYGFQETQYF

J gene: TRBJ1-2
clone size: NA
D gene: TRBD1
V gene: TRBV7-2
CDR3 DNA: TGTGCCAGCAGGCTAACAGGGGGCGCAGGTTTGGCGTATGGCTACACCTTC
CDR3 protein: CASRLTGGAGLAYGYTF

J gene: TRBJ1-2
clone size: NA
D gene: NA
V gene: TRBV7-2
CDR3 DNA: TGTGCCAGCAGCCCTCGGGGAGGGGGCTATGGCTACACCTTC
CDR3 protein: CASSPRGGGYGYTF

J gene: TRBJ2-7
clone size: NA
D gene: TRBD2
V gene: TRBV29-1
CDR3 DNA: TGCAGCGCAGGACTAGCGCCATACGAGCAGTACTTC
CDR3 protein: CSAGLAPYEQYF

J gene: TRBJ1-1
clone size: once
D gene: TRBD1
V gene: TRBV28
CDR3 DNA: TGTGCCAGCAGTTGGACAGGGGGCGCGGGGAACACTGAAGCTTTCTTT
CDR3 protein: CASSWTGGAGNTEAFF

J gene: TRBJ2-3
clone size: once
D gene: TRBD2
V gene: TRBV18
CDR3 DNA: TGTGCCAGCTCAATCTTGACTAGCGGGGCGGGCACAGATATGCAGTATTTT
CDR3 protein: CASSILTSGAGTDMQYF

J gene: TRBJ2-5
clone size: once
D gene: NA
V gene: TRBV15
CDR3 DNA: TGTGCCACCAGCAGAGGTGGAGGTTCGCCTCAAGAGACCCAGTACTTC
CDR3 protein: CATSRGGGSPQETQYF

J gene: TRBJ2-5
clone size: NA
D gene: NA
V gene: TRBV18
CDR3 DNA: TGTGCCAGCTCACCGTACCCTGATTTACTCCAAGAGACCCAGTACTTC
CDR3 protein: CASSPYPDLLQETQYF

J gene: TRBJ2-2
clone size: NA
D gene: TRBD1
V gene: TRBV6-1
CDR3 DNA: TGTGCCAGCAGTGTTCGGACAGGGGCTTACACCGGGGAGCTGTTTTTT
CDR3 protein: CASSVRTGAYTGELFF

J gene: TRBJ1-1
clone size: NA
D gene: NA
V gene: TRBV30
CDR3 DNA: TGTGCCTGGAGTAGGGGATTTGCTGAAGCTTTCTTT
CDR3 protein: CAWSRGFAEAFF

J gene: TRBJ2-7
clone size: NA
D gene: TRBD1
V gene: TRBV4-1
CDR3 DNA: TGCGCCAGCAGCCGGGCCACAGGGGGATACTCCTACGAGCAGTACTTC
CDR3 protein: CASSRATGGYSYEQYF

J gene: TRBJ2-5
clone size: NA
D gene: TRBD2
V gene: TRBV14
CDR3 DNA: TGTGCCAGCAGCCAAGTGCTAGCGGGAGGTAAAGAGACCCAGTACTTC
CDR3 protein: CASSQVLAGGKETQYF

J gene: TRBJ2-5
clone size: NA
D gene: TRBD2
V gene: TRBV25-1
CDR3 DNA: TGTGCCAGCAGTGATGGCGGGAGGGGCCGCCAAGAGACCCAGTACTTC
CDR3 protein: CASSDGGRGRQETQYF

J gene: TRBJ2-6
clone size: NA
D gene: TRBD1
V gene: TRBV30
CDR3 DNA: TGTGCCTGGAGTGTATACAGGGGATCCTCTGGGGCCAACGTCCTGACTTTC
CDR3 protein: CAWSVYRGSSGANVLTF

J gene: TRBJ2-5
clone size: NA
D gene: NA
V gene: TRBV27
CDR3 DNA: TGTGCCAGCAGCACTCGGACTGTAGGCCAAGAGACCCAGTACTTC
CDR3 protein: CASSTRTVGQETQYF

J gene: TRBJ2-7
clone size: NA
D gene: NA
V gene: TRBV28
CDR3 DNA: TGTGCCAGCAGCGCAGGGAGTTCAAGCTCCTACGAGCAGTACTTC
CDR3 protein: CASSAGSSSSYEQYF

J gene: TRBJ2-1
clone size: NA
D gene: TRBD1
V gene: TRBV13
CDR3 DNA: TGTGCCAGCAGCGCGGGGACAGGGGCAGGAGTCAGGGTGGATGAGCAGTTCTTC
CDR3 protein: CASSAGTGAGVRVDEQFF

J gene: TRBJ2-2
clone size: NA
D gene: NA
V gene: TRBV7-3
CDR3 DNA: TGTGCCAGCAGCCTCCTATCATCCACCGGGGAGCTGTTTTTT
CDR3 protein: CASSLLSSTGELFF

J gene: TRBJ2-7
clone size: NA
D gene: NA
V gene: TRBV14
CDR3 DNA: TGTGCCAGCAGCCAAGATCTTATGACCTACGAGCAGTACTTC
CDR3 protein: CASSQDLMTYEQYF

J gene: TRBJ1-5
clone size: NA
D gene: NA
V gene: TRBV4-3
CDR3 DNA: TGCGCCAGCAGCCAGAGGGAGTACCGTCAGCCCCAGCATTTT
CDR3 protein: CASSQREYRQPQHF

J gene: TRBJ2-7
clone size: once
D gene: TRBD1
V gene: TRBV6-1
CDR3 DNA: TGTGCCAGCAGGGTCCGGGACAGGGAGCTCGAGCAGTACTTC
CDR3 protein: CASRVRDRELEQYF

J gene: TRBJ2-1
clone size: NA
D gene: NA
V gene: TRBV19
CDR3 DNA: TGTGCCAGTAGAACCTCCTCTCAGCGGACTACCGGGGAGCAGTTCTTC
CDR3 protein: CASRTSSQRTTGEQFF

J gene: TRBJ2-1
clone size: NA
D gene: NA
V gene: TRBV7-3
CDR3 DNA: TGTGCCAGCAGCTTAACGCGGGACGTGCACAATGAGCAGTTCTTC
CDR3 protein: CASSLTRDVHNEQFF

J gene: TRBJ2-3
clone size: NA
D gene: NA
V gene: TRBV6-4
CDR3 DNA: TGTGCCAGCAGTCGAGGTGGGTCAGATACGCAGTATTTT
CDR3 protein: CASSRGGSDTQYF

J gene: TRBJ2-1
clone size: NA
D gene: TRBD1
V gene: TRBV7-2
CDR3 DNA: TGTGCCAGCAGGGACAGACAGGGGCTAGGTAATGAGCAGTTCTTC
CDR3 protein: CASRDRQGLGNEQFF

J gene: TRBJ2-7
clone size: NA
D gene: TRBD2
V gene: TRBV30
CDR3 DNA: TGTGCCTGGAGTGTAAAGGGCCTAGCGGGATTTTACGAGCAGTACTTC
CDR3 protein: CAWSVKGLAGFYEQYF

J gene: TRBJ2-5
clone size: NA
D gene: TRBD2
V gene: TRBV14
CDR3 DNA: TGTGCCAGCAGCCTCAGACTAGCGGGAGGTCCATATGGACGGGAGACCCAGTACTTC
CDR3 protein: CASSLRLAGGPYGRETQYF

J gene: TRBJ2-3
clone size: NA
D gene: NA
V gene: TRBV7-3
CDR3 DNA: TGTGCCAGCAGCTTAGGAGGGCAAAGCACAGATACGCAGTATTTT
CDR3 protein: CASSLGGQSTDTQYF

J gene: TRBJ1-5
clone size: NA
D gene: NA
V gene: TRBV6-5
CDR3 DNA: TGTGCCAGCAGTTTGTCGGCGGTCGGCAATCAGCCCCAGCATTTT
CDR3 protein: CASSLSAVGNQPQHF

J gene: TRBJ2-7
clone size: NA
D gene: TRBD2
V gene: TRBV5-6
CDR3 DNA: TGTGCCAGCAGCGCCCCTCCGGGACTAATCGAGCAGTACTTC
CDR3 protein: CASSAPPGLIEQYF

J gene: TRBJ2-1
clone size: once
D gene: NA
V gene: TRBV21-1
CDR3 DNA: TGTGCCAGCAGCAAATGTGCGGGTGTCTTCGATGAGCAGTTCTTC
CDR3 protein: CASSKCAGVFDEQFF

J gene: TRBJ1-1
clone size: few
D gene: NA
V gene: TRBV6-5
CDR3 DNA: TGTGCCAGCAAGGGTGTCGCGACCCGAGCTTTCTTT
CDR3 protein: CASKGVATRAFF

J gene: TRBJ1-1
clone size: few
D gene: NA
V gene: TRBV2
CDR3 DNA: TGTGCCAGCAGAGAGCAGATGAACACTGAAGCTTTCTTT
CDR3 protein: CASREQMNTEAFF

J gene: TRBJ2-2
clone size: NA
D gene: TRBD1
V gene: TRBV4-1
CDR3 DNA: TGCGCCAGCAGCCAGCTACAGGGGACCGGGGAGCTGTTTTTT
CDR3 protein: CASSQLQGTGELFF

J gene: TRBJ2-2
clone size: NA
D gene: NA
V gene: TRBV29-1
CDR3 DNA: TGCAGCGTCCACACCGGTGCCTGGACCGGGGAGCTGTTTTTT
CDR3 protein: CSVHTGAWTGELFF

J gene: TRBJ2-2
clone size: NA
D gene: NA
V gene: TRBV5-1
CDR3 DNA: TGCGCCAGCAGCATCCAACAACGGGAGCTGTTTTTT
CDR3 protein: CASSIQQRELFF